One and the same sample provided the 29 T cell receptor beta chains below, sequenced in a study of T cell changes during pregnancy in multiple sclerosis. The table came from immunoSEQ multiplex PCR; TCRdb's copy has only in-frame clones and leaves some out. The table shows 50,000 or so clones, with about 90% occurring only once. Sample: CD4+ T cells from peripheral blood mononuclear cells, taken in the second trimester of pregnancy. The receptors come from a female donor with multiple sclerosis, enrolled in a pregnancy study.

The chain carries TRBV13 and TRBJ2-7; D not certain. Trimming left V 4 bases short and J 1 base short, with 11 bases between. The V gene's germline CDR1 is PRHDT and CDR2 FYEKMQ (reference sequence). The CDR3 contains 14 residues. The CDR3 sequence is CASSSATTSYEQYF. CDR3 nucleotides: TGTGCCAGCAGCTCCGCTACTACTTCCTACGAGCAGTACTTC.

The chain recombines TRBV6-4 with TRBJ1-1; 8 bases are shared with TRBD1. This CDR3 has 14 amino acids. The germline gives CDR1 MRHNA, CDR2 SNTAGT. With 6 bases clipped from V and 4 bases from J, the junction kept 7 bases outside the gene matches. CDR3 bases: TGTGCCAGCAGACTAACAGGGGGGGTCACTGAAGCTTTCTTT. It yields the protein CASRLTGGVTEAFF.

The CDR3 DNA is TGCAGCGTGGCCGGGACTAGCGGGGGAACTTACAATGAGCAGTTCTTC. Protein product: CSVAGTSGGTYNEQFF. The genes are TRBV29-1 and TRBJ2-1, with 14 bases identical to TRBD2. Per the germline V gene, CDR1 is SQVTM and CDR2 is ANQGSEA. The CDR3 contains 16 residues. V shed 6 bases and J 4 bases; nucleotides not matched to a gene: 8.

This chain joins TRBV19 and TRBJ1-6, with a weak D call TRBD1 (5 bases). Germline CDR1 and CDR2: LNHDA and SQIVND (reference sequence). Trimming stripped 5 bases from V and 9 bases from J, with 14 bases between. The CDR3 runs to 14 residues. The CDR3 DNA reads as TGTGCCAGTAGTCTAGTGGACAACGCTTCACCCCTCCACTTT. It yields the protein CASSLVDNASPLHF.

This chain links TRBV2 with TRBJ1-5; no definite D call. The CDR3 contains 12 residues. With 4 bases removed from V and 4 bases from J, the gap between germline ends came to 5 bases. Germline values: CDR1 SNHLY, CDR2 FYNNEI. CDR3: CASSVGNQPQHF. The CDR3 region has the DNA TGTGCCAGCAGTGTCGGGAATCAGCCCCAGCATTTT.

The rearrangement links TRBV5-4 to TRBJ2-5; D not resolved. Trimming stripped 0 bases from V and 2 bases from J, with 5 bases between. Germline assignment: CDR1 SGHNT and CDR2 YYREEE (reference sequence). This CDR3 has 13 amino acids. Here the CDR3 reads CASSLDPQETQYF. Written as DNA, the CDR3 is TGTGCCAGCAGCTTGGATCCTCAAGAGACCCAGTACTTC.

This chain connects TRBV4-1 to TRBJ2-3; D is undetermined. Trimming shortened V by 0 bases and J by 0 bases, and 13 bases separated the two germline ends. The CDR3 is 17 residues long. CDR1 is MGHRA and CDR2 is YSYEKL in the germline V gene. The CDR3 is CASSQDFRAASTDTQYF. CDR3 DNA sequence: TGCGCCAGCAGCCAAGATTTCCGAGCTGCTAGCACAGATACGCAGTATTTT.

The CDR3 spells CASSFRGETQYF. The DNA of the CDR3 is TGTGCCAGTAGTTTCCGGGGGGAGACCCAGTACTTC. This rearrangement joins TRBV19 to TRBJ2-5; a weak D match, TRBD2 (6 bases). The germline CDR1 and CDR2 sequences are LNHDA and SQIVND (reference sequence). Trimming removed 5 bases at V and 5 bases at J, with 9 bases between. The CDR3 covers 12 residues.

This clone was seen a single time. The genes are TRBV15 and TRBJ2-5, with D possibly being TRBD2 (5 bases). Germline assignment: CDR1 LNHNV and CDR2 YYDKDF (reference sequence). This CDR3 is 15 amino acids long. Between the trimmed V and J ends, which lost 3 bases and 5 bases, there was a span of 16 bases. The CDR3 bases are TGTGCCACCAGCAGGACACTAGATCGGGCGGAGACCCAGTACTTC. Protein sequence: CATSRTLDRAETQYF.

For the CDR3, the DNA is TGTGCCAGCAGCAAAGCGGGGTATGGCTACACCTTC. Its translation: CASSKAGYGYTF. The chain recombines TRBV7-9 with TRBJ1-2, with no clear D. The CDR3 contains 12 residues. CDR1 is SEHNR and CDR2 is FQNEAQ in the germline V gene (reference sequence). V was clipped by 5 bases and J by 5 bases, with 9 bases between them.

The CDR3 here is CASSLGPGFQETQYF. For the CDR3, the DNA is TGTGCCAGCAGCTTGGGGCCGGGCTTCCAAGAGACCCAGTACTTC. The V gene is TRBV11-3, the J gene TRBJ2-5, with D possibly being TRBD1 (5 bases). CDR1 and CDR2 (germline): SGHNT, YENEEA. The CDR3 extends over 15 amino acids. Trimming left V 3 bases short and J 1 base short, with 12 bases between.

The J gene is TRBJ2-5, the V gene TRBV14; TRBD1 is a possible D gene (6 bases). CDR3 length equals 15 residues. CDR1 is SGHDN, CDR2 FVKESK, per germline. Trimming removed 1 base from V and 5 bases from J, with 14 bases in between. The CDR3 DNA reads TGTGCCAGCAGCCAAGGTGGCAGGGGAGTTGAGACCCAGTACTTC. Residues: CASSQGGRGVETQYF.

This chain connects TRBV5-1 to TRBJ1-4; TRBD1 is a possible D gene (6 bases). CDR1 SGHRS and CDR2 YFSETQ come from the germline V gene. The CDR3 extends over 15 amino acids. V gave up 1 base and J gave up 5 bases, with 12 bases separating them. The CDR3 region has the DNA TGCGCCAGCAGCTTGATGGGGGCGCGGAATGAAAAACTGTTTTTT. Residues: CASSLMGARNEKLFF. The full variable domain, in which reference TRBV5-1 and TRBJ1-4 provide the parts outside the CDR3, is KAGVTQTPRYLIKTRGQQVTLSCSPISGHRSVSWYQQTPGQGLQFLFEYFSETQRNKGNFPGRFSGRQFSNSRSEMNVSTLELGDSALYLCASSLMGARNEKLFFGSGTQLSVL.

In the case of this clone: Sequence at one end of the junction differs from germline and may be a read error. The gene calls are TRBV29-1 and TRBJ1-1; possible D gene TRBD1, 6 bases. The CDR3 has 10 amino acids. Germline values: CDR1 SQVTM, CDR2 ANQGSEA. In DNA, the CDR3 is TGCAGCGTTGGGGACACTGAAGCCTTCTTT. It encodes CSVGDTEAFF.

The chain combines TRBV5-8 with TRBJ2-5, with a possible D match to TRBD1 (6 bases). Germline lookup yields CDR1 SGHTS and CDR2 YDEGEE. Deletions cut 3 bases from V and 5 bases from J, with 11 bases between. The CDR3 runs to 13 residues. This CDR3 reads CASSWGHVETQYF. CDR3 sequence (DNA): TGTGCCAGCAGCTGGGGACATGTGGAGACCCAGTACTTC.

CDR3 region: CASSPGGPNSPLHF. The CDR3 DNA reads TGTGCCAGCAGCCCCGGGGGGCCCAATTCACCCCTCCACTTT. The chain links TRBV2 to TRBJ1-6; a weak D match, TRBD1 (6 bases). The germline gives CDR1 SNHLY, CDR2 FYNNEI. V lost 6 bases and J 7 bases, leaving 13 bases between the germline ends. This CDR3 comprises 14 residues.

V and J are TRBV27 and TRBJ2-7, with 10 bases fitting TRBD1. This CDR3 spans 16 amino acids. Germline loops: CDR1 MNHEY, CDR2 SMNVEV (reference sequence). With V trimmed by 5 bases and J by 1 base, 8 bases remained unmatched. CDR3 region: CASSPGQGKLSYEQYF. As DNA, the CDR3 is TGTGCCAGCAGTCCGGGACAGGGGAAGCTATCCTACGAGCAGTACTTC.

This chain connects TRBV10-3 to TRBJ2-5; possible D gene TRBD2, 5 bases. V was cut by 1 base and J by 3 bases, with 9 bases left in between. The CDR3 is 14 residues long. Germline assignment: CDR1 ENHRY and CDR2 SYGVKD. The CDR3 DNA is TGTGCCATCAGTGAGTACGCCGGGAAAGAGACCCAGTACTTC. Translated, it gives CAISEYAGKETQYF.

The chain has TRBV7-9 and TRBJ2-1; TRBD1 agrees at 10 bases. This CDR3 has 14 residues. V shed 5 bases, J shed 8 bases, and the junction held 6 bases outside the gene matches. The germline V gene has CDR1 SEHNR and CDR2 FQNEAQ (reference sequence). The CDR3 loop reads CASSPWTGGDEQFF. The CDR3 DNA reads as TGTGCCAGCAGCCCCTGGACAGGGGGAGATGAGCAGTTCTTC.

The rearrangement joins TRBV19 to TRBJ2-7; unclear D gene. Germline CDR1 LNHDA, CDR2 SQIVND (reference sequence). Trimming cost V 0 bases and J 0 bases, with 12 bases left between them. The CDR3 is 16 residues long. DNA of the CDR3: TGTGCCAGTAGTATAGATGGGCAATCCCTCTCCTACGAGCAGTACTTC. This encodes CASSIDGQSLSYEQYF.

This chain joins TRBV11-2 and TRBJ2-4; 10 positions agree with TRBD1. V lost 4 bases to trimming and J lost 8 bases; unmatched junction nucleotides: 8. CDR3 length: 15 residues. Germline V lookup: CDR1 SGHAT, CDR2 FQNNGV. The CDR3 here is CASSSGQGYLDIQYF. The CDR3 DNA follows: TGTGCCAGCAGCTCGGGACAGGGGTATCTAGACATTCAGTACTTC. Variable domain in full (rest from reference TRBV11-2 and TRBJ2-4): EAGVAQSPRYKIIEKRQSVAFWCNPISGHATLYWYQQILGQGPKLLIQFQNNGVVDDSQLPKDRFSAERLKGVDSTLKIQPAKLEDSAVYLCASSSGQGYLDIQYFGAGTRLSVL.

The chain recombines TRBV19 with TRBJ1-1; D is possibly TRBD1 (6 bases). With 6 bases removed from V and 7 bases from J, the gap between germline ends came to 24 bases. There are 16 residues in the CDR3. Germline loops: CDR1 LNHDA, CDR2 SQIVND (reference sequence). The CDR3 reads CASRPPGGQAPLEAFF. The CDR3 DNA sequence: TGTGCCAGTAGGCCCCCGGGGGGACAAGCCCCACTTGAAGCTTTCTTT.

The chain joins TRBV6-1 to TRBJ1-4; D is ambiguous. Trimming removed 4 bases from V and 0 bases from J, with 9 bases in between. The CDR3 sequence is 15 residues long. Germline V gene sequence: CDR1 MNHNS, CDR2 SASEGT. CDR3 nucleotides: TGTGCCAGCAGTGTTGCAGCGGCAACTAATGAAAAACTGTTTTTT. Its translation: CASSVAAATNEKLFF.

This chain joins TRBV5-1 and TRBJ2-7; D remains ambiguous. Trimming pared 0 bases from V and 3 bases from J, leaving 10 bases between. Germline assignment: CDR1 SGHRS and CDR2 YFSETQ. The CDR3 sequence is 14 residues long. For the CDR3, the DNA is TGCGCCAGCAGCTTGGACCCCGCCTACTACGAGCAGTACTTC. Amino acid sequence: CASSLDPAYYEQYF.

The chain recombines TRBV19 with TRBJ2-3; 14 bases line up with TRBD2. The germline CDR1 and CDR2 sequences are LNHDA and SQIVND (reference sequence). V gave up 7 bases and J gave up 2 bases; unmatched junction bases: 5. The CDR3 contains 16 residues. The CDR3 region has the DNA TGTGCCAGTAAGGGACTAGCGGGGGCCATCACAGATACGCAGTATTTT. Amino acid sequence: CASKGLAGAITDTQYF.

DNA of the CDR3: TGTGCCAGCAGTCTTCTCAGGGGGCCCACTGAAGCTTTCTTT. It encodes CASSLLRGPTEAFF. This sequence joins TRBV6-6 and TRBJ1-1; 8 bases match TRBD1. Germline V gene data show CDR1 as MNHNY and CDR2 as SVGAGI (reference sequence). V was clipped by 5 bases and J by 4 bases; unmatched bases: 6. The length of the CDR3 is 14 residues.

The rearrangement uses TRBV30 and TRBJ2-5, with a weak D call TRBD2 (5 bases). Trimming shortened V by 4 bases and J by 9 bases, and 12 bases separated the two germline ends. This CDR3 is 11 amino acids long. Germline V CDR1 and CDR2: GTSNPN, SVGIG (reference sequence). For the CDR3, the DNA is TGTGCCTGGAAGATAGCGAGCGCCCAGTACTTC. It codes for CAWKIASAQYF.

This clone was seen once. This sequence joins TRBV4-1 and TRBJ2-3; D possibly corresponds to TRBD1 (6 bases). Germline CDR1 is MGHRA and CDR2 is YSYEKL. Trimming stripped 1 base from V and 3 bases from J, with 14 bases between. CDR3 length equals 16 residues. The CDR3 sequence: CASSQGPGARTDTQYF. The CDR3 DNA reads as TGCGCCAGCAGCCAAGGACCAGGGGCGAGAACAGATACGCAGTATTTT.

This rearrangement joins TRBV6-1 to TRBJ1-1; D gene uncertain. Trimming left V 8 bases short and J 5 bases short, with 9 bases between. CDR1 MNHNS and CDR2 SASEGT come from the germline V gene. The CDR3 runs 11 residues. In nucleotides, the CDR3 is TGTGCCAGCCTCGGGAATACTGAAGCTTTCTTT. Amino acid sequence: CASLGNTEAFF.